The TCR delta chain described here comes from a study of Vδ1+ human thymocytes. The CDR3 loop spans 22 amino acids. V lost 0 bases and J lost 0, with 29 bases in between. CDR1 and CDR2 from the germline V gene are TSWWSYY and QGS. Comment on this clone: The antigen is undetermined.

Sequences come from RNA converted to cDNA by reverse transcription. Multiplex PCR used pooled V-gene forward primers and a constant-region reverse primer to amplify CDR3s. TCRdb ran CATT on the multiplex PCR reads. Here the sample spans some 55,000 delta-chain clones, 15% to 20% being singletons. The sorted cells were CD3+ Vdelta1+ Vdelta2- thymocytes from alphabeta-depleted thymus. Between about 97% and 99.6% of sorted thymocytes were Vdelta1+. Study outcomes and limitations: Highly polyclonal TRG and TRD repertoires with Gaussian CDR3 length distributions appeared in thymus. Around 20% of thymic delta-chain sequences were Vdelta2, with few Vdelta3, unlike blood Vdelta1+ controls. TRD repertoires were essentially private, unlike widely shared TRG clonotypes.

Sequencing was done on a sample of Vdelta1+ gamma-delta thymocytes from the thymus. Documented subset: FACS-sorted CD3+ TCRalphabeta- TCRVdelta1+ TCRVdelta2- thymocytes. This sequence joins TRDV1 and TRDJ1, with D tentatively TRDD3 (10 bases). This TCR derives from a boy less than two years old who had congenital heart surgery. The CDR3 spells CALGELWAFLLGDGFHTDKLIF. For the CDR3, the DNA is TGTGCTCTTGGGGAACTATGGGCCTTCCTACTGGGGGATGGGTTCCACACCGATAAACTCATCTTT.